This TCR beta chain appears in the sequencing data of a study of OX40 agonist ivuxolimab in advanced cancers. Background on the whole study: Ivuxolimab was an agonistic, fully human IgG2 monoclonal antibody directed against OX40 (CD134), a costimulatory receptor. Intravenous ivuxolimab was administered to patients every 2 weeks at six dose levels: 0.01, 0.1, 0.3, 1.5, 3 and 10 mg/kg. Of the 50 or so patients in dose escalation, about 20 had hepatocellular carcinoma, some 15 had melanoma, 9 had renal cell carcinoma and 9 had head and neck cancer. A male proportion of nearly 85% and a mean age of roughly 58 years, ranging from 23 to 79, were recorded for the dose-escalation cohort. Prior anti-PD-1, anti-PD-L1 or anti-CTLA-4 therapy was permitted, and roughly two fifths of dose-escalation patients had received checkpoint inhibitors. Three dose-escalation patients achieved partial responses, one with hepatocellular carcinoma and two with cutaneous melanoma. The purpose of peripheral TCRbeta sequencing was to test whether ivuxolimab changed TCR sequence diversity and led to clonal T-cell expansion. The paper describes the monotherapy dose-escalation part (N of about 54 patients) of the phase I trial of ivuxolimab.

The germline V gene sets CDR1 to ENHRY and CDR2 to SYGVKD. Cut back by 1 base and 7 bases, the V and J ends lie 17 bases apart. The CDR3 numbers 15 residues from cysteine through phenylalanine. The sequence is cut down to CDR3 DNA, 45 bases in frame from base 1. Genomic DNA was isolated from the sorted cells so that the TCRbeta CDR3 region could be sequenced. TCRbeta CDR3 regions were sequenced using the immunoSEQ Assay. Here the immuneACCESS table is served through TCRdb, limited to in-frame sequences with V and J called. Missing clones are a known gap in these copies; in checked studies unresolved V genes cover under half, and the rest lacks a known reason. The sample table lists fewer than 130,000 clones, about 92% of them with a count of one. The ten largest clones capture 0.27% of the sample. Regarding this clone: The target of this receptor is not known. No quality values exist for individual bases; no much larger clone is one base distant.

The trial excluded patients who had a history of autoimmune disease or who were on systemic immunosuppression. In every dose cohort, peripheral blood was drawn for TCR sequencing at baseline, cycle 4 day 1, and cycle 7 day 1. The samples were taken from a phase I, first-in-human, multicenter, open-label dose-escalation trial of ivuxolimab. Adults with locally advanced or metastatic melanoma, renal cell, hepatocellular, or head and neck squamous cell carcinoma were enrolled in the trial. Before TCR sequencing, CD4+ T cells and CD8+ T cells from peripheral blood were sorted into separate populations. Broad study findings and their caveats: Low levels of normalized T-cell clonal expansion were also seen in some nonresponding patients. The antigen specificity of the clonally expanded peripheral T cells was not determined. On average, CD8+ T cells showed more expanded clones than CD4+ T cells after ivuxolimab. At doses of 0.1 to 3.0 mg/kg, clonal expansion of both CD4+ and CD8+ blood T cells was observed from baseline to week 6. In the 0.1-3.0 mg/kg groups, partial responders had among the lowest normalized peripheral clonal expansion, particularly in CD8+ T cells.

The chain uses TRBV10-3 and TRBJ2-7, with an unclear D gene assignment. This TCR came from an adult with an advanced solid tumor such as melanoma, head and neck, liver or kidney cancer. Here the sequenced sample was CD4+ or CD8+ T cells sorted from blood, taken in a trial of the OX40 agonist ivuxolimab. The CDR3 region reads CAISEYAADVGEQYF. Here is the DNA: TGTGCCATCAGTGAGTACGCCGCGGACGTCGGGGAGCAGTACTTC.